The 3 T cell receptor beta chains in this list originate from one sample, sequenced in a study of PD-L1 blockade in urothelial cancer. Only in-frame clones appear in the TCRdb table, and some are missing; sequencing was by immunoSEQ multiplex PCR. This repertoire shows 68,000 or so clones, roughly 79% found once; its top ten account for more than 5%. Time point given: pretreatment peripheral blood. The input for sequencing was PBMCs, taken around atezolizumab (anti-PD-L1) treatment. The receptors originated from a man between 65 and 85 years old with urothelial cancer.

Here the CDR3 reads CASSARQGSPGELFF. CDR3 in DNA: TGTGCCAGCAGCGCCAGACAGGGGTCGCCCGGGGAGCTGTTTTTT. This sequence joins TRBV9 and TRBJ2-2, with 8 nucleotides matching TRBD1. Germline CDR1 is SGDLS and CDR2 is YYNGEE. V lost 3 bases, J lost 6 bases, and 7 bases stayed unmatched. The CDR3 loop spans 15 amino acids.

V and J are TRBV27 and TRBJ1-1, with 7 nucleotides matching TRBD1. Germline CDR1 and CDR2: MNHEY and SMNVEV (reference sequence). The CDR3 spans 15 residues. The J segment lost 4 bases and the V segment lost 5 bases, leaving 10 bases of the junction unmatched. The CDR3 DNA follows: TGTGCCAGCAGTCTTCAGGGGGTGATGGCCACTGAAGCTTTCTTT. Residues: CASSLQGVMATEAFF.

The chain uses TRBV29-1 and TRBJ1-1; tentative D call: TRBD1 (6 bases). Trimming pared 5 bases from V and 0 bases from J, leaving 10 bases between. Germline V gene sequence: CDR1 SQVTM, CDR2 ANQGSEA. The CDR3 covers 13 residues. The CDR3: CSVIGQLNTEAFF. The CDR3 DNA reads as TGCAGCGTTATTGGACAGCTGAACACTGAAGCTTTCTTT.